These 32 T cell receptor beta chains share one sample of origin, sequenced in a study of molecular identifiers for immune sequencing clone quantification. TCRdb re-called the PCR reads through MiXCR, storing one row per CDR3 protein. This table has about 510,000 distinct CDR3 sequences, around 23% appearing once. Sample: naive CD8+ T cells from blood, with Jurkat cell RNA spiked in. Noted subset: FACS-sorted CD8+CD4-CCR7+CD45RA+ naive T cells. The origin of the receptors is a human donor in good health. Some libraries in this study had Jurkat cell RNA spiked in.

This chain uses TRBV5-4 with TRBJ2-3; 9 bases match TRBD2. Per the germline V gene, CDR1 is SGHNT and CDR2 is YYREEE (reference sequence). The CDR3 extends over 18 amino acids. Germline trimming cut 0 bases from V and 2 bases from J; bases unmatched to any gene: 10. The CDR3 DNA reads as TGTGCCAGCAGCTTGGATCTAGCGGGGCCCTCCTTCACAGATACGCAGTATTTT. Translated: CASSLDLAGPSFTDTQYF. Filled out from reference TRBV5-4 and TRBJ2-3, the complete variable domain reads ETGVTQSPTHLIKTRGQQVTLRCSSQSGHNTVSWYQQALGQGPQFIFQYYREEENGRGNFPPRFSGLQFPNYSSELNVNALELDDSALYLCASSLDLAGPSFTDTQYFGPGTRLTVL.

The table lists this clonotype with a count of one. This chain links TRBV29-1 with TRBJ2-7, with 13 positions matching TRBD2. The CDR3 consists of 16 residues. The germline V gene has CDR1 SQVTM and CDR2 ANQGSEA. The CDR3, as DNA: TGCTGCGCCCTCGATTGGACTAGCGGGGGTTCCTACGAGCAGTACTTC. Its protein product is CCALDWTSGGSYEQYF.

The V and J genes are TRBV6-5 and TRBJ2-7; 10 nucleotides align to TRBD2. Germline CDR1 reads MNHEY; CDR2 reads SVGAGI. Losses at the gene ends were 0 bases for V and 5 bases for J; bases not matched to a gene: 4. The CDR3 spans 15 residues. The CDR3 loop is CASSYSGTSVHEQYF. CDR3 coding DNA: TGTGCCAGCAGTTACTCCGGGACTAGCGTCCACGAGCAGTACTTC.

This chain uses TRBV7-9 with TRBJ1-6; tentative D call: TRBD1 (5 bases). The V gene lost 1 base and the J gene lost 6 bases, with 19 bases spanning the gap. The CDR3 has 18 amino acids. Germline V gene data show CDR1 as SEHNR and CDR2 as FQNEAQ (reference sequence). CDR3 DNA: TGTGCCAGCAGCTTAGAGGGTCGGGGGTATCGGTTTAATTCACCCCTCCACTTT. This translates into CASSLEGRGYRFNSPLHF.

This rearrangement joins TRBV15 to TRBJ1-5, with TRBD1 identical over 9 bases. J lost 7 bases, V lost 5 bases, and 9 bases had no gene match. This CDR3 is 15 amino acids long. CDR1 and CDR2 (germline): LNHNV, YYDKDF (reference sequence). This chain's CDR3 is CATSEHRGRGQPQHF. CDR3 DNA sequence: TGTGCCACCAGCGAGCACAGGGGGCGAGGGCAGCCCCAGCATTTT.

Note on this clonotype: Since a much larger clone is just one base distant, this may be a read error. The chain combines TRBV6-2 or TRBV6-3 with TRBJ2-5, with 7 nucleotides matching TRBD2. This CDR3 is 17 amino acids long. Germline CDR1 reads MNHEY; CDR2 reads SVGEGT. CDR3 DNA sequence: TGTGCCAGCAGTTACTTAGTCGTCCAGGGAGGGCGAGAGACCCAGTGCTTC. It is translated as CASSYLVVQGGRETQCF.

J is TRBJ2-7 and V is TRBV4-1; D might be TRBD1 or TRBD2, each matching 5 bases. Trimming left V 2 bases short and J 6 bases short, with 11 bases between. The CDR3 extends over 13 amino acids. Germline V gene lookup returns CDR1 MGHRA and CDR2 YSYEKL. The CDR3 DNA follows: TGCGCCAGCAGCCAACGCCGGGGCGGCGAGCAGTACTTC. This encodes CASSQRRGGEQYF.

Comments on this clonotype: A single base separates this from a much larger clone, so it may be a read error. The V and J genes are TRBV28 and TRBJ2-3; D possibly corresponds to TRBD1 (6 bases). Germline CDR1 is MDHEN and CDR2 is SYDVKM. The V end was cut by 6 bases, the J end by 7 bases, with 14 bases between. This CDR3 has 13 residues. The CDR3 region is CASRKQGTYTQYF. The DNA of the CDR3 is TGTGCCAGCAGGAAACAGGGTACATATACGCAGTATTTT.

About this clonotype itself: A much larger clonotype is one base distant, so this may be a read error. No conserved phenylalanine or tryptophan is present at the end of the CDR3, so a read error is the likely explanation. This rearrangement joins TRBV6-2 or TRBV6-3 to TRBJ2-3; possibly TRBD1 for D (6 bases). The CDR3 runs to 15 residues. From germline, CDR1 is MNHEY and CDR2 SVGEGT. V shed 4 bases and J shed 1 base, with 12 bases lying between them. The CDR3 loop is CASSWTAYGTDTQYV. The CDR3, as DNA: TGTGCCAGCAGTTGGACAGCGTATGGCACAGATACGCAGTATGTT.

This clonotype was seen at least ten times. The CDR3 loop reads CASSWDSTSYEQYF. In DNA, the CDR3 is TGCGCCAGCAGCTGGGACAGCACCTCCTACGAGCAGTACTTC. The rearrangement uses TRBV5-1 and TRBJ2-7; 7 bases agree with TRBD1. CDR1 and CDR2 from the germline V gene are SGHRS and YFSETQ. This CDR3 spans 14 amino acids. After removal of 3 bases from V and 0 bases from J, the junction contained 3 bases not matched to a gene. The full variable domain, with the rest looked up from reference TRBV5-1 and TRBJ2-7, is KAGVTQTPRYLIKTRGQQVTLSCSPISGHRSVSWYQQTPGQGLQFLFEYFSETQRNKGNFPGRFSGRQFSNSRSEMNVSTLELGDSALYLCASSWDSTSYEQYFGPGTRLTVT.

J is TRBJ2-4 and V is TRBV30, with 8 bases aligning to TRBD1. The CDR3 has 15 amino acids. Trimming cost V 0 bases and J 1 base; bases outside gene matches: 2. Germline V lookup: CDR1 GTSNPN, CDR2 SVGIG (reference sequence). The CDR3 nucleotides are TGTGCCTGGAGTGTAAGGACAGGGGCCAAAAACATTCAGTACTTC. Amino acids: CAWSVRTGAKNIQYF.

V usage is TRBV28 and J usage is TRBJ2-7, with D uncertain. Germline CDR1 is MDHEN and CDR2 is SYDVKM. The CDR3 contains 14 residues. Trimming took off 4 bases at V and 3 bases at J, with 13 bases between the two ends. The CDR3 loop reads CASSSLDGVYEQYF. CDR3 DNA: TGTGCCAGCAGTTCCCTCGACGGTGTCTACGAGCAGTACTTC.

The genes are TRBV4-1 and TRBJ1-4; no definite D call. Germline V lookup: CDR1 MGHRA, CDR2 YSYEKL. This CDR3 has 15 residues. V lost 3 bases to trimming and J lost 3 bases, with 11 bases between them. CDR3 protein: CASSQTGIANEKLFF. CDR3 DNA sequence: TGCGCCAGCAGCCAGACCGGGATCGCTAATGAAAAACTGTTTTTT.

This clonotype occurred a few times. The CDR3 nucleotides read TGCGCCAGCAGCCAATACACCAGGAATGAGCAGTTCTTC. Protein product: CASSQYTRNEQFF. J is TRBJ2-1 and V is TRBV4-3; D is ambiguous. The CDR3 extends over 13 amino acids. CDR1 LGHNA and CDR2 YSLEER come from the germline V gene. Trimming left V 2 bases short and J 7 bases short, with 9 bases between.

The J gene is TRBJ1-6, the V gene TRBV2; D is perhaps TRBD1 (6 bases). The CDR3 contains 14 residues. Germline values: CDR1 SNHLY, CDR2 FYNNEI. Trimming took 6 bases from V and 6 from J, leaving 12 bases between them. The CDR3 DNA is TGTGCCAGCAGGACACAGGGTTTTAATTCACCCCTCCACTTT. Amino acid sequence: CASRTQGFNSPLHF.

This clonotype was picked up a small number of times. In DNA, the CDR3 is TGTGCCAGCAGTACAAGAGGCCGGCCGAACACTGAAGCTTTCTTT. The encoded protein is CASSTRGRPNTEAFF. The J gene is TRBJ1-1, the V gene TRBV28; no definite D call. This CDR3 has 15 amino acids. V lost 5 bases and J lost 1, with 14 bases in between. Germline CDR1 reads MDHEN; CDR2 reads SYDVKM.

In its sample, this clonotype was seen many times. V gene TRBV7-9 combines with J gene TRBJ2-5; D ambiguous. Germline V gene lookup returns CDR1 SEHNR and CDR2 FQNEAQ (reference sequence). V was trimmed by 1 base and J by 3 bases, leaving 6 bases between them. This CDR3 has 13 residues. The CDR3 sequence: CASSLDPEETQYF. The DNA for the CDR3 is TGTGCCAGCAGCTTAGATCCGGAAGAGACCCAGTACTTC. Filled out from reference TRBV7-9 and TRBJ2-5, the complete variable domain reads DTGVSQNPRHKITKRGQNVTFRCDPISEHNRLYWYRQTLGQGPEFLTYFQNEAQLEKSRLLSDRFSAERPKGSFSTLEIQRTEQGDSAMYLCASSLDPEETQYFGPGTRLLVL.

The gene calls are TRBV20-1 and TRBJ2-7, with 15 bases fitting TRBD2. Trimming removed 7 bases from V and 4 bases from J; junction bases left unmatched: 11. CDR3 length: 16 amino acids. The germline V gene encodes CDR1 DFQATT and CDR2 SNEGSKA (reference sequence). CDR3 sequence: CSGKGLAGGPQYEQYF. CDR3 DNA sequence: TGCAGTGGTAAGGGACTAGCGGGAGGTCCACAATACGAGCAGTACTTC.

The chain links TRBV20-1 to TRBJ1-1, with D unresolved. The V gene's germline CDR1 is DFQATT and CDR2 SNEGSKA (reference sequence). CDR3 length: 14 amino acids. Trimming stripped 6 bases from V and 1 base from J, with 15 bases between. The CDR3 sequence is CSAISRARNTEAFF. DNA for the CDR3: TGCAGTGCCATTAGCCGGGCCCGGAACACTGAAGCTTTCTTT.

This clonotype was picked up one time. V gene TRBV21-1 combines with J gene TRBJ2-4; TRBD1, the table's D call, was not compared with the DNA. TRBV21-1 is termed a pseudogene. The CDR3 loop spans 18 amino acids. The chain's CDR3 is CASSKGAGQGAAKNIQYF. In DNA form, the CDR3 reads TGTGCCAGCAGCAAAGGTGCGGGACAGGGGGCGGCCAAAAACATTCAGTACTTC.

This clonotype was found many times. J is TRBJ1-1 and V is TRBV5-4; D is unclear. V dropped 5 bases and J dropped 0 bases, with 8 bases sitting between them. The CDR3 is 13 amino acids. The germline V gene has CDR1 SGHNT and CDR2 YYREEE (reference sequence). CDR3 region: CASRLGVNTEAFF. The CDR3 nucleotides read TGTGCCAGCAGACTGGGCGTGAACACTGAAGCTTTCTTT.

In its sample, this clonotype was seen a few times. CDR3 sequence: CASSGGWADQPQHF. Written as DNA, the CDR3 is TGTGCCAGCAGCGGGGGGTGGGCGGATCAGCCCCAGCATTTT. The chain is built from TRBV9 and TRBJ1-5; the D gene is possibly TRBD1 (5 bases). This CDR3 spans 14 amino acids. Germline CDR1 SGDLS, CDR2 YYNGEE. The V end lost 3 bases, the J end lost 5 bases, and 12 bases lay between the germline ends.

This clonotype was seen repeatedly, ten times or more. The genes are TRBV6-5 and TRBJ2-3; 7 bases are shared with TRBD2. CDR3 length equals 15 residues. V trimming: 2 bases; J trimming: 2 bases; junction bases outside the gene matches: 4. Per germline, CDR1 MNHEY and CDR2 SVGAGI. CDR3 amino acids: CASSYVGGTTDTQYF. The CDR3 region has the DNA TGTGCCAGCAGTTACGTGGGGGGGACCACAGATACGCAGTATTTT.

This clonotype was observed many times. The rearrangement links TRBV7-9 to TRBJ2-2, with 9 bases lining up with TRBD1. Germline CDR1 and CDR2: SEHNR and FQNEAQ (reference sequence). V was clipped by 5 bases and J by 6 bases; unmatched bases: 10. The CDR3 length is 16 residues. In DNA, the CDR3 is TGTGCCAGCAGCCCCCCGGACAGGGGTAAAGCCGGGGAGCTGTTTTTT. Its protein is CASSPPDRGKAGELFF.

This clonotype was found a few times. Since a much larger clone is just one base distant, this may be a read error. The chain links TRBV4-3 to TRBJ2-3, with D unclear. CDR3 length: 15 amino acids. The germline V gene encodes CDR1 LGHNA and CDR2 YSLEER. V lost 3 bases and J lost 5, with 15 bases in between. CDR3 bases: TGCGCCAGCAGCCAGTGGCCTGGGTTGGAAGATACGCAGTATTTT. This sequence encodes CASSQWPGLEDTQYF.

In regard to this clonotype: This may come from a read error, since a much larger clone is one base off. The chain carries TRBV7-9 and TRBJ2-7; 8 bases agree with TRBD2. Unmatched junction bases numbered 17, after V lost 2 bases and J lost 2 bases. The CDR3 length is 19 residues. Germline V gives CDR1 SEHNR, CDR2 FQNEAQ (reference sequence). CDR3 sequence reads: CASSLTDVRTSRRAYEQYF. The CDR3 nucleotides are TGTGCCAGCAGCTTAACTGACGTGAGGACTAGCAGGAGGGCCTACGAGCAGTACTTC.

Notes on this clonotype: A single base separates this from a much larger clone, so it may be a read error. The genes are TRBV9 and TRBJ2-3; the match to TRBD2 covers 10 bases. Germline V gene data show CDR1 as SGDLS and CDR2 as YYNGEE. The ends lost 7 bases at V and 3 bases at J; junction bases unmatched: 11. The CDR3 is 16 residues long. In DNA form, the CDR3 reads TGTGCCAGCTGCGCCTTTCTAGCGGGGGAGACAGATACGCAGTATTTT. Its translation: CASCAFLAGETDTQYF.

This clonotype showed up just a few times. This chain uses TRBV13 with TRBJ2-4, with 9 positions matching TRBD2. Germline values: CDR1 PRHDT, CDR2 FYEKMQ (reference sequence). V shed 5 bases, J shed 0 bases, and the junction held 8 bases outside the gene matches. This CDR3 has 17 amino acids. The CDR3 DNA follows: TGTGCCAGCAGCGCAAGGGTAGCGGGGGTAGCCAAAAACATTCAGTACTTC. Residues: CASSARVAGVAKNIQYF.

The chain links TRBV25-1 to TRBJ1-3; TRBD1 is a possible D gene (5 bases). V was cut by 6 bases and J by 0 bases, with 9 bases left in between. Germline CDR1 reads MGHDK; CDR2 reads SYGVNS. There are 14 residues in the CDR3. CDR3 DNA: TGTGCCAGCAGCAGGGATAACTCTGGAAACACCATATATTTT. Protein sequence: CASSRDNSGNTIYF. Variable domain in full (rest from reference TRBV25-1 and TRBJ1-3): EADIYQTPRYLVIGTGKKITLECSQTMGHDKMYWYQQDPGMELHLIHYSYGVNSTEKGDLSSESTVSRIRTEHFPLTLESARPSHTSQYLCASSRDNSGNTIYFGEGSWLTVV.

J is TRBJ2-2 and V is TRBV19; D is ambiguous. The ends were cut back, 4 bases at V and 6 bases at J, with 15 bases in the middle. There are 15 residues in the CDR3. Germline loops: CDR1 LNHDA, CDR2 SQIVND (reference sequence). The CDR3 is CASSTRRVGSGELFF. CDR3 in DNA: TGTGCCAGTAGTACCCGACGGGTTGGATCCGGGGAGCTGTTTTTT.

The count of this clonotype is one. Its ends do not fully match the called genes, so a read error is possible. J is TRBJ1-1 and V is TRBV2, with D perhaps TRBD1 (5 bases). Germline V gene lookup returns CDR1 SNHLY and CDR2 FYNNEI. The CDR3 has 11 residues. This chain's CDR3 is CASSVNRWAYF. CDR3 nucleotide sequence: TGTGCCAGCAGTGTAAACAGGTGGGCTTACTTT. Full variable domain (missing parts from reference TRBV2 and TRBJ1-1): EPEVTQTPSHQVTQMGQEVILRCVPISNHLYFYWYRQILGQKVEFLVSFYNNEISEKSEIFDDQFSVERPDGSNFTLKIRSTKLEDSAMYFCASSVNRWAYFGQGTRLTVV.

Details on this clonotype: A read error is likely, as this CDR3 ends without the conserved phenylalanine or tryptophan. The rearrangement joins TRBV5-6 to TRBJ1-1; D gene unclear. CDR3 size: 12 residues. Germline V gene data show CDR1 as SGHDT and CDR2 as YYEEEE. Trimming stripped 4 bases from V and 0 bases from J, with 4 bases between. The CDR3 is CASSHMNTEAFL. Here the CDR3 DNA reads TGTGCCAGCAGCCACATGAACACTGAAGCTTTCCTT.